This entry describes one T cell receptor (beta chain). These data come from a study of cytomegalovirus exposure and HLA in healthy donors. Trimming took off 4 bases at V and 3 bases at J, with 12 bases between the two ends. This CDR3 is 14 amino acids long. The V gene's germline CDR1 is MGHRA and CDR2 YSYEKL. This PCR relied on a set of 60 Vbeta primers and 13 Jbeta primers. The repertoire was sequenced with immunoSEQ multiplex PCR; TCRdb's copy has only in-frame clones and lacks some. Altogether around 110,000 clones are present, around 74% being singletons, with the ten largest covering about 1.6%. Material for sequencing was PBMCs. The clonotype was recovered from a woman aged 18-29 years in good health and CMV-seronegative. The chain is built from TRBV4-1 and TRBJ1-1, with D possibly being TRBD1 (5 bases). The CDR3 here is CASSLFRGDTEAFF. For the CDR3, the DNA is TGCGCCAGCAGCCTTTTTCGGGGGGACACTGAAGCTTTCTTT.